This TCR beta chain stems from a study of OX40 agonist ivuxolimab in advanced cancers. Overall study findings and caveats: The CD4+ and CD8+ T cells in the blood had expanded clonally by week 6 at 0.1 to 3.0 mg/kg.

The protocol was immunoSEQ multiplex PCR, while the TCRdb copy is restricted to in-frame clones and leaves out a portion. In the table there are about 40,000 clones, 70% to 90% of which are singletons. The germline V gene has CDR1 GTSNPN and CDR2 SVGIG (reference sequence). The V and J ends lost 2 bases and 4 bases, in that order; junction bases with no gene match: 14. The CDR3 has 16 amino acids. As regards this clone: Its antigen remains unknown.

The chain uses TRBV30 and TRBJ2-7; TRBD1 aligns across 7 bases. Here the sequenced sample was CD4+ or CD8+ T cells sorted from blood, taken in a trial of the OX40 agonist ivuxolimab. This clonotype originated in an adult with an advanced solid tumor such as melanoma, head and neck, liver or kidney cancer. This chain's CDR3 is CAWSNHPGTVRYEQYF. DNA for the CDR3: TGTGCCTGGAGTAACCATCCGGGGACAGTGAGGTACGAGCAGTACTTC.